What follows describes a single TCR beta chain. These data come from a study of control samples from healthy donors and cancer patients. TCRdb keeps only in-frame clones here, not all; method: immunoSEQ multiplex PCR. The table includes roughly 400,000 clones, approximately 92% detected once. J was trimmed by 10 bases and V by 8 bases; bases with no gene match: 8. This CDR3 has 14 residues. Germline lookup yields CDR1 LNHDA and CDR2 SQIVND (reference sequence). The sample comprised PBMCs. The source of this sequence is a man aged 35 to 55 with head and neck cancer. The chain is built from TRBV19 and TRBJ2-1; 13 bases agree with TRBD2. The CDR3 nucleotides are TGTGCCAGTGACGGACTAGCGGGGGCGCGGGAGCAGTTCTTC. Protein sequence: CASDGLAGAREQFF.